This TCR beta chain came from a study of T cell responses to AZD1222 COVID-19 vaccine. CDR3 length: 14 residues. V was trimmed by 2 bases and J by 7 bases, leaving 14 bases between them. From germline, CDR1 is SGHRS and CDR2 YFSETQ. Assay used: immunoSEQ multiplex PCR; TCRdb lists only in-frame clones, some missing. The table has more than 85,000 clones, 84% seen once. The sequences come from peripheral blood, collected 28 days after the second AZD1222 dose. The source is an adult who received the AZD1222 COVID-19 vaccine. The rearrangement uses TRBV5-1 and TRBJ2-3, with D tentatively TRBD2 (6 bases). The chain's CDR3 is CASSFGTGSHTQYF. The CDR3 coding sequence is TGCGCCAGCAGCTTCGGGACTGGGAGTCATACGCAGTATTTT.